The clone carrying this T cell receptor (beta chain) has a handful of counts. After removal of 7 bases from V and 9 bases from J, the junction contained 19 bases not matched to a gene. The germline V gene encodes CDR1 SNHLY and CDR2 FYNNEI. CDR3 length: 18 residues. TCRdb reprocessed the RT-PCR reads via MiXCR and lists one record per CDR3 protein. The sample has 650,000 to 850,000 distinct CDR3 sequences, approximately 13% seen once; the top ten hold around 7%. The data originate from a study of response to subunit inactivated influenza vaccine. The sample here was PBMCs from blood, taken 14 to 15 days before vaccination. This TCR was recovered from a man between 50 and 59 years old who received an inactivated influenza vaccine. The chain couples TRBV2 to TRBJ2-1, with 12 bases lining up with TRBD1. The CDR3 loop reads CASKAGTGGVFYTGEQFF. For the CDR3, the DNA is TGTGCCAGCAAAGCCGGGACAGGGGGCGTCTTTTATACGGGTGAGCAGTTCTTC.